This TCR beta chain derives from a study of shared clonotypes between healthy human individuals. About this clone itself: Its matching antigen is unknown.

General study findings and limits: Deeper or shallower sequencing was expected to change how clonotypes are shared among donors. Among four donors, around 5% of naive CD4 clonotypes were found in common.

Samples underwent the assay at deep level. Authors' methods: In the immunoSEQ data, sequences were junction-only and lacked quality scores, so filtering differed. Sequencing was performed with immunoSEQ multiplex PCR; in TCRdb, only in-frame clones are kept and a portion is missing. That table is the source of V, J and clone size, and D and trimming were worked out from the DNA. The table has some 2.4 million clones, 93% seen once; the top ten hold 0.36%. CDR1 SGHTA and CDR2 FQGNSA come from the germline V gene. This CDR3 contains 15 residues. Trimming cost V 6 bases and J 1 base; bases outside gene matches: 4.

The clonotype was recovered from a man aged 18-30 years in good health. Some clones in this sample may be carry-over from other donors' samples. Sequences were obtained from naive CD4+ T cells from PBMCs. The subset: CD45RA+ positively selected. This rearrangement joins TRBV7-2 to TRBJ2-2; 8 bases fit TRBD1. DNA for the CDR3: TGTGCCAGCAGGGCGGACAGGGTGAACACCGGGGAGCTGTTTTTT. This gives the protein CASRADRVNTGELFF.